This T cell receptor (beta chain) was obtained from a study of human T cells and chemical hapten exposure. Germline CDR1 and CDR2: LGHDT and YNNKEL (reference sequence). Deletions cut 4 bases from V and 10 bases from J, with 14 bases between. There are 13 residues in the CDR3. A single record per CDR3 protein comes from TCRdb applying MiXCR to the RACE reads. Of some 340,000 distinct CDR3 sequences listed, roughly 6.9% are singletons. As for time point: patch test 1, 2 weeks after DPC sensitization. As for treatment: therapeutic diphenylcyclopropenone sensitization with weekly scalp DPC. The sequence was collected from a woman between 18 and 29 years old with alopecia areata. Some clones in this sample may be carry-over from other donors' samples. Here the sequenced sample was whole blood, taken in connection with sensitization to the hapten diphenylcyclopropenone (DPC). The chain links TRBV3-1 to TRBJ2-1; D remains ambiguous. The CDR3 DNA is TGTGCCAGCAGCCTTATGGGGTTTGGCGAGCAGTTCTTC. Its protein is CASSLMGFGEQFF.